The 21 T cell receptor beta chains given below trace back to one sample, sequenced in a study of shared clonotypes between healthy human individuals. The protocol was immunoSEQ multiplex PCR, while the TCRdb copy is restricted to in-frame clones and leaves out a portion. The sample includes some 100,000 clones, over 65% of them seen just once. Sequencing used memory CD8+ T cells sorted from blood. Subset here: CD45RO+ cells pooled with CCR7-negative TemRA cells. The receptors shown here come from a woman in her twenties or thirties in good health.

CDR3 DNA sequence: TGCAGCGCCATGATTCAGGGGGCGCGTAGCTACGAGCAGTACTTC. This encodes CSAMIQGARSYEQYF. This chain links TRBV29-1 with TRBJ2-7, with 8 positions matching TRBD1. CDR1 is SQVTM and CDR2 is ANQGSEA in the germline V gene. The CDR3 spans 15 residues. V lost 7 bases, J lost 3 bases, and 14 bases stayed unmatched.

V and J are TRBV5-5 and TRBJ2-7; 7 bases are shared with TRBD1. Germline CDR1 reads SGHKS; CDR2 reads YYEKEE (reference sequence). This CDR3 has 14 amino acids. V lost 2 bases and J lost 3; bases outside the gene matches: 5. CDR3 protein: CASSFQDRSYEQYF. The CDR3 bases are TGTGCCAGCAGCTTTCAGGACAGGAGCTACGAGCAGTACTTC.

J is TRBJ1-4 and V is TRBV29-1; D gene uncertain. The germline V gene has CDR1 SQVTM and CDR2 ANQGSEA. V was clipped by 5 bases and J by 5 bases, with 9 bases between them. The CDR3 consists of 12 residues. CDR3 protein: CSVRAGNEKLFF. DNA for the CDR3: TGCAGCGTTCGAGCGGGGAATGAAAAACTGTTTTTT.

This clone was observed a handful of times. This chain uses TRBV2 with TRBJ1-4; a weak D match, TRBD1 (5 bases). Deletions cut 8 bases from V and 8 bases from J, with 15 bases between. The CDR3 has 13 amino acids. Germline assignment: CDR1 SNHLY and CDR2 FYNNEI. This CDR3 reads CASGHGGREKLFF. In nucleotides, the CDR3 is TGTGCCAGCGGGCACGGGGGGAGGGAAAAACTGTTTTTT.

This chain connects TRBV4-2 to TRBJ1-1; possible D gene TRBD1, 5 bases. Per the germline V gene, CDR1 is LGHNA and CDR2 is YNFKEQ. Trimming took 6 bases from V and 0 from J, leaving 14 bases between them. The CDR3 is made up of 15 amino acids. CDR3 region: CASRPRDGLNTEAFF. As DNA, the CDR3 is TGTGCCAGCAGGCCTAGGGACGGCTTGAACACTGAAGCTTTCTTT.

This clone was observed many times. V usage is TRBV10-3 and J usage is TRBJ2-3; D call uncertain. The CDR3 has 13 residues. Trimming took off 4 bases at V and 2 bases at J, with 7 bases between the two ends. CDR1 ENHRY and CDR2 SYGVKD come from the germline V gene. In nucleotides, the CDR3 is TGTGCCATCAGTGCGACTGACACAGATACGCAGTATTTT. Translation gives CAISATDTDTQYF.

V gene TRBV7-6 combines with J gene TRBJ2-7; 10 bases are shared with TRBD2. The V and J ends lost 5 bases and 3 bases, in that order; junction bases with no gene match: 4. The germline V gene has CDR1 SGHVS and CDR2 FNYEAQ. This CDR3 comprises 14 residues. Written as DNA, the CDR3 is TGTGCCAGCAGCCCTCGGACTAGCGGCTACGAGCAGTACTTC. It yields the protein CASSPRTSGYEQYF.

This sequence joins TRBV6-5 and TRBJ1-1; 9 bases line up with TRBD1. The CDR3 has 14 amino acids. V lost 8 bases and J lost 4; bases outside the gene matches: 8. The germline V gene encodes CDR1 MNHEY and CDR2 SVGAGI. The CDR3 reads CASAGTGHATEAFF. Written as DNA, the CDR3 is TGTGCCAGCGCCGGGACAGGGCACGCCACTGAAGCTTTCTTT.

V gene TRBV4-2 combines with J gene TRBJ2-7; maybe TRBD1 (5 bases). V lost 0 bases and J lost 1, with 13 bases in between. From germline, CDR1 is LGHNA and CDR2 YNFKEQ. The CDR3 totals 16 residues. The CDR3 DNA reads as TGTGCCAGCAGCCAAGATTATGAACAGGTTTCCTACGAGCAGTACTTC. Amino acid sequence: CASSQDYEQVSYEQYF.

V is TRBV4-2 and J is TRBJ2-7, with 9 nucleotides matching TRBD2. In germline, CDR1 is LGHNA, CDR2 YNFKEQ. After removal of 1 base from V and 6 bases from J, the junction contained 16 bases not matched to a gene. The CDR3 spans 18 residues. CDR3 DNA sequence: TGTGCCAGCAGCCAAGCTCGACGTACCGCGGGAGGGCCCATCGAGCAGTACTTC. This codes for CASSQARRTAGGPIEQYF.

The chain recombines TRBV5-1 with TRBJ2-2, with D perhaps matching TRBD1 (5 bases). The CDR3 runs to 14 residues. Germline V gene sequence: CDR1 SGHRS, CDR2 YFSETQ. Trimming pared 2 bases from V and 7 bases from J, leaving 12 bases between. The CDR3 coding sequence is TGCGCCAGCAGCTTTCCCAGGGAAAACGGGGAGCTGTTTTTT. Translation gives CASSFPRENGELFF. The full variable domain, with the rest looked up from reference TRBV5-1 and TRBJ2-2, is KAGVTQTPRYLIKTRGQQVTLSCSPISGHRSVSWYQQTPGQGLQFLFEYFSETQRNKGNFPGRFSGRQFSNSRSEMNVSTLELGDSALYLCASSFPRENGELFFGEGSRLTVL.

With respect to this clone: A read error likely explains this, since a far larger clone differs by one base. Other nucleotide sequences from this sample produce the same CDR3. The chain links TRBV9 to TRBJ2-2; D is ambiguous. CDR1 and CDR2 (germline): SGDLS, YYNGEE. The CDR3 runs 14 residues. V lost 0 bases to trimming and J lost 5 bases, with 8 bases between them. This chain's CDR3 is CASSVAWGTGELFF. The CDR3 DNA reads as TGTGCCAGCAGCGTAGCGTGGGGAACCGGGGAGCTGTTTTTT.

This sequence joins TRBV5-6 and TRBJ2-1; D is uncertain. The germline V gene encodes CDR1 SGHDT and CDR2 YYEEEE. The ends were cut back, 3 bases at V and 7 bases at J, with 8 bases in the middle. The CDR3 extends over 12 amino acids. The CDR3 DNA is TGTGCCAGCAGCTGGACCTGGAATGAGCAGTTCTTC. Translated, it gives CASSWTWNEQFF.

The CDR3 loop is CASSSRLAWQETQYF. CDR3 DNA sequence: TGTGCCAGCAGCTCCAGACTAGCGTGGCAAGAGACCCAGTACTTC. V gene TRBV11-2 combines with J gene TRBJ2-5; TRBD2 matches 8 bases. CDR1 and CDR2 from the germline V gene are SGHAT and FQNNGV. The CDR3 runs 15 residues. Trimming removed 4 bases from V and 2 bases from J; junction bases left unmatched: 6.

This clone was counted many times. This chain uses TRBV6-1 with TRBJ1-6, with D possibly TRBD1 on 5 matching bases. The CDR3 has 13 amino acids. Trimming stripped 3 bases from V and 5 bases from J, with 5 bases between. Germline V gives CDR1 MNHNS, CDR2 SASEGT. In DNA, the CDR3 is TGTGCCAGCAGTGACAGGGATAATTCACCCCTCCACTTT. It specifies CASSDRDNSPLHF.

This chain's CDR3 is CASSLSPGFRTDTQYF. The DNA for the CDR3 is TGTGCCAGTAGCCTCAGTCCGGGATTTCGCACAGATACGCAGTATTTT. V and J are TRBV19 and TRBJ2-3, with D possibly TRBD2 on 5 matching bases. The ends were cut back, 6 bases at V and 1 base at J, with 17 bases in the middle. CDR3 size: 16 residues. Germline V gene sequence: CDR1 LNHDA, CDR2 SQIVND (reference sequence).

The chain combines TRBV11-2 with TRBJ1-2; D not resolved. The ends were cut back, 5 bases at V and 4 bases at J, with 11 bases in the middle. Germline CDR1 is SGHAT and CDR2 is FQNNGV. The CDR3 runs to 13 residues. The CDR3 reads CASSQLQTYGYTF. The CDR3 region has the DNA TGTGCCAGCAGCCAACTACAGACCTATGGCTACACCTTC.

This clone has only one observation. The V and J genes are TRBV2 and TRBJ2-5; TRBD1 matches 8 bases. This CDR3 contains 16 residues. Germline V CDR1 and CDR2: SNHLY, FYNNEI. The V and J ends lost 2 bases and 2 bases, in that order; junction bases with no gene match: 7. CDR3 amino acids: CASSEWLTGEQETQYF. CDR3 DNA: TGTGCCAGCAGTGAATGGCTGACAGGGGAACAAGAGACCCAGTACTTC.

This clone occurred once. V gene TRBV6-5 combines with J gene TRBJ1-5, with a possible D match to TRBD1 (5 bases). V was shortened by 5 bases and J by 3 bases, with 11 bases between the two germline ends. Looked up from germline, CDR1 is MNHEY and CDR2 is SVGAGI. This CDR3 contains 14 residues. CDR3 sequence (DNA): TGTGCCAGCAGTCGTCGACAGTACAATCAGCCCCAGCATTTT. This codes for CASSRRQYNQPQHF.

The table lists this clone with many counts. The rearrangement joins TRBV15 to TRBJ2-7; 10 bases align to TRBD1. The length of the CDR3 is 14 residues. J was trimmed by 5 bases and V by 6 bases; bases with no gene match: 7. The V gene's germline CDR1 is LNHNV and CDR2 YYDKDF (reference sequence). As DNA, the CDR3 is TGTGCCACCAGTCCCGGGACAGGGGTAAACGAGCAGTACTTC. Protein product: CATSPGTGVNEQYF.

The chain is built from TRBV2 and TRBJ2-1, with D maybe TRBD2 (5 bases). The V gene's germline CDR1 is SNHLY and CDR2 FYNNEI. The CDR3 runs 14 residues. V lost 0 bases, J lost 6 bases, and 9 bases lay in between. CDR3 sequence: CASSEAGLANEQFF. DNA of the CDR3: TGTGCCAGCAGTGAAGCTGGACTGGCCAATGAGCAGTTCTTC. Using reference TRBV2 and TRBJ2-1 for the parts outside the CDR3, the full variable domain is EPEVTQTPSHQVTQMGQEVILRCVPISNHLYFYWYRQILGQKVEFLVSFYNNEISEKSEIFDDQFSVERPDGSNFTLKIRSTKLEDSAMYFCASSEAGLANEQFFGPGTRLTVL.